Following are 20 T cell receptor beta chains from one sample sequenced in a study of cytomegalovirus exposure and HLA in healthy donors. Primers included in the PCR were 60 Vbeta and 13 Jbeta primers. The method was immunoSEQ multiplex PCR; TCRdb's version includes in-frame clones alone and lacks a portion of them. The top ten hold less than 4% of the sample, which has fewer than 250,000 clones, just under 75% seen once. Sequenced material: PBMCs. All receptors come from a woman under 40 in good health and CMV-seropositive.

The rearrangement links TRBV21-1 to TRBJ2-2; the table's D gene call, TRBD2, was not cross checked with the DNA. TRBV21-1 represents a pseudogene. The CDR3 has 17 amino acids. The DNA for the CDR3 is TGTGCCAGCAGCTCCTTCCTAGCGGGACAGAACACCGGGGAGCTGTTTTTT. It encodes CASSSFLAGQNTGELFF.

This chain links TRBV6-6 with TRBJ2-3; tentatively, D is TRBD1 (6 bases). V lost 10 bases and J 5 bases, leaving 13 bases between the germline ends. The CDR3 length is 12 residues. Germline CDR1 reads MNHNY; CDR2 reads SVGAGI (reference sequence). In DNA, the CDR3 is TGTGCCACTTCACGACAGGAAGATACGCAGTATTTT. Amino acid sequence: CATSRQEDTQYF.

This chain connects TRBV7-9 to TRBJ1-3; 10 bases are a match to TRBD1. This CDR3 spans 16 amino acids. The germline V gene has CDR1 SEHNR and CDR2 FQNEAQ (reference sequence). The V gene end was trimmed by 5 bases and the J gene end by 2 bases; junction bases not matched to a gene: 6. The CDR3 sequence is CASSPDRGHPGNTIYF. The CDR3 bases are TGTGCCAGCAGCCCCGACAGGGGGCACCCTGGAAACACCATATATTTT.

The chain is built from TRBV4-1 and TRBJ2-1, with 13 bases matching TRBD2. Germline lookup yields CDR1 MGHRA and CDR2 YSYEKL. The ends lost 4 bases at V and 7 bases at J; junction bases unmatched: 4. The CDR3 totals 15 residues. As DNA, the CDR3 is TGCGCCAGCAGCCGGACTAGCGGGAGTGGGAATGAGCAGTTCTTC. This gives the protein CASSRTSGSGNEQFF.

The chain joins TRBV5-1 to TRBJ2-1, with 10 bases that match TRBD1. CDR1 is SGHRS, CDR2 YFSETQ, per germline. The CDR3 has 17 amino acids. The J segment lost 3 bases and the V segment lost 3 bases, leaving 9 bases of the junction unmatched. CDR3 sequence: CASSSGTGASFYNEQFF. In DNA form, the CDR3 reads TGCGCCAGCAGCTCAGGGACAGGGGCTTCCTTCTACAATGAGCAGTTCTTC.

This clone appeared a few times. The chain recombines TRBV6-4 with TRBJ1-4; 10 nucleotides line up with TRBD1. CDR3 length: 14 amino acids. V dropped 8 bases and J dropped 8; count of bases not matched to a gene: 8. Germline CDR1 is MRHNA and CDR2 is SNTAGT. DNA for the CDR3: TGTGCCAGCGGATCCGGGACAGGGGACGAAAAACTGTTTTTT. Translated, it gives CASGSGTGDEKLFF.

The chain employs TRBV18 and TRBJ2-1; D not resolved. The V and J ends lost 0 bases and 2 bases respectively, with 11 bases between them. Germline lookup yields CDR1 KGHSH and CDR2 LQKENI. CDR3 length: 16 residues. The CDR3 sequence: CASSPPGVRPYNEQFF. For the CDR3, the DNA is TGTGCCAGCTCACCACCGGGCGTTCGGCCCTACAATGAGCAGTTCTTC. Looking up the rest from reference TRBV18 and TRBJ2-1 gives the full variable domain: NAGVMQNPRHLVRRRGQEARLRCSPMKGHSHVYWYRQLPEEGLKFMVYLQKENIIDESGMPKERFSAEFPKEGPSILRIQQVVRGDSAAYFCASSPPGVRPYNEQFFGPGTRLTVL.

The V gene is TRBV27, the J gene TRBJ1-1, with D tentatively TRBD1 (5 bases). This CDR3 region has 14 residues. V shed 4 bases and J shed 1 base, with 10 bases lying between them. Per the germline V gene, CDR1 is MNHEY and CDR2 is SMNVEV (reference sequence). In DNA form, the CDR3 reads TGTGCCAGCAGTTCGGACACTCAGAACACTGAAGCTTTCTTT. Its translation: CASSSDTQNTEAFF.

The chain links TRBV5-4 to TRBJ1-1; D not resolved. V was shortened by 6 bases and J by 6 bases, with 21 bases between the two germline ends. The germline V gene has CDR1 SGHNT and CDR2 YYREEE (reference sequence). This CDR3 has 15 amino acids. The CDR3 reads CASIVSSGKGSEAFF. CDR3 coding DNA: TGTGCCAGCATCGTATCCTCGGGAAAAGGATCTGAAGCTTTCTTT.

The rearrangement joins TRBV5-1 to TRBJ1-4, with D possibly TRBD1 on 6 matching bases. This CDR3 spans 16 amino acids. CDR1 is SGHRS and CDR2 is YFSETQ in the germline V gene. Trimming took off 7 bases at V and 7 bases at J, with 23 bases between the two ends. The CDR3 region has the DNA TGCGCCAGCCGTGACGGGGGGGCGAGTCGCGTTGAAAAACTGTTTTTT. Amino acid sequence: CASRDGGASRVEKLFF.

The rearrangement links TRBV4-1 to TRBJ2-7; a weak D match, TRBD1 (5 bases). Germline lookup yields CDR1 MGHRA and CDR2 YSYEKL. This CDR3 region has 15 residues. V lost 4 bases and J lost 1, with 14 bases in between. The CDR3, as DNA: TGCGCCAGCAGCCTCCTCCCTGGGGCTTCCTACGAGCAGTACTTC. It is translated as CASSLLPGASYEQYF.

CDR3 loop: CASSRTSSSEQYF. As DNA, the CDR3 is TGTGCCAGCAGCCGGACATCCTCTTCGGAGCAGTACTTC. The chain has TRBV7-9 and TRBJ2-7; D perhaps matches TRBD1 (5 bases). The germline V gene encodes CDR1 SEHNR and CDR2 FQNEAQ (reference sequence). The CDR3 is 13 amino acids. Trimming left V 5 bases short and J 7 bases short, with 15 bases between.

J is TRBJ2-7 and V is TRBV19, with 13 bases that match TRBD2. Germline CDR1 reads LNHDA; CDR2 reads SQIVND (reference sequence). The length of the CDR3 is 14 residues. The ends lost 3 bases at V and 5 bases at J; junction bases unmatched: 1. In DNA form, the CDR3 reads TGTGCCAGTAGTATCACTAGCGGGAGGGACGAGCAGTACTTC. It translates to CASSITSGRDEQYF.

This clone was seen more than once but under ten times. The chain recombines TRBV6-5 with TRBJ1-1; 9 nucleotides line up with TRBD1. The CDR3 covers 15 residues. The germline gives CDR1 MNHEY, CDR2 SVGAGI. Germline trimming cut 2 bases from V and 2 bases from J; bases unmatched to any gene: 3. Here the CDR3 reads CASSYPTGGNTEAFF. CDR3 DNA: TGTGCCAGCAGTTACCCGACAGGGGGTAACACTGAAGCTTTCTTT.

This clone has just a few counts. This rearrangement joins TRBV29-1 to TRBJ2-7, with D possibly being TRBD2 (5 bases). CDR1 and CDR2 from the germline V gene are SQVTM and ANQGSEA. This CDR3 comprises 12 residues. V was shortened by 1 base and J by 3 bases, with 7 bases between the two germline ends. The DNA of the CDR3 is TGCAGCGTTGAAGGGACTGGCTACGAGCAGTACTTC. Protein: CSVEGTGYEQYF.

The chain has TRBV27 and TRBJ1-1, with TRBD1 identical over 7 bases. Germline V lookup: CDR1 MNHEY, CDR2 SMNVEV (reference sequence). The CDR3 extends over 13 amino acids. Losses at the gene ends were 8 bases for V and 0 bases for J; bases not matched to a gene: 3. This chain's CDR3 is CASLGQMNTEAFF. The DNA for the CDR3 is TGTGCCAGCCTGGGACAGATGAACACTGAAGCTTTCTTT.

Points on this clone: This CDR3 is also generated by other DNA sequences in the sample. This chain uses TRBV28 with TRBJ1-5, with 7 bases lining up with TRBD1. The CDR3 spans 13 residues. The germline CDR1 and CDR2 sequences are MDHEN and SYDVKM. V lost 3 bases to trimming and J lost 4 bases; unmatched junction nucleotides: 0. CDR3 bases: TGTGCCAGCAGTTTGACAGGGAATCAGCCCCAGCATTTT. This encodes CASSLTGNQPQHF.

The rearrangement links TRBV7-2 to TRBJ1-1, with D possibly matching TRBD1 (6 bases). Trimming pared 7 bases from V and 5 bases from J, leaving 14 bases between. Germline V gene sequence: CDR1 SGHTA, CDR2 FQGNSA. This CDR3 contains 13 residues. The CDR3 region has the DNA TGTGCCAGCACCTTGGGGGCCGGGACTGAAGCTTTCTTT. Translated, it gives CASTLGAGTEAFF.

The chain recombines TRBV28 with TRBJ2-3; 7 nucleotides line up with TRBD1. Germline V gene sequence: CDR1 MDHEN, CDR2 SYDVKM. With V trimmed by 7 bases and J by 1 base, 2 bases remained unmatched. This CDR3 has 13 residues. The CDR3 DNA follows: TGTGCCAGCACAACAGGGGGCACAGATACGCAGTATTTT. This sequence encodes CASTTGGTDTQYF.

The rearrangement uses TRBV27 and TRBJ2-7; D is unresolved. The length of the CDR3 is 13 residues. Germline-derived CDR1 and CDR2 are MNHEY and SMNVEV (reference sequence). Trimming removed 0 bases at V and 6 bases at J, with 9 bases between. For the CDR3, the DNA is TGTGCCAGCAGTTTATCCGCCCCCAGCGAGCAGTACTTC. Amino acid sequence: CASSLSAPSEQYF.